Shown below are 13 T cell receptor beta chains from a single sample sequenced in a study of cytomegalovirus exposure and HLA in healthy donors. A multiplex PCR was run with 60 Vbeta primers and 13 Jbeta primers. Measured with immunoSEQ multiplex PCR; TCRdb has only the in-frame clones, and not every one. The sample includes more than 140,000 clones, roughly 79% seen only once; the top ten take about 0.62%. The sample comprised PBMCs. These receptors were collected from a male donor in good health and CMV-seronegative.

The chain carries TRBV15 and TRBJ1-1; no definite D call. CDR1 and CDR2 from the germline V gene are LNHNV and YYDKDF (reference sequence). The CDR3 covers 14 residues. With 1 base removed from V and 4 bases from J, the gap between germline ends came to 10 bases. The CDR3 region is CATSRVPGGTEAFF. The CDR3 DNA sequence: TGTGCCACCAGCAGAGTCCCGGGAGGCACTGAAGCTTTCTTT.

The CDR3 DNA sequence: TGCGCCAGCAGCTTGGACACAGGGTCTGGAAACACCATATATTTT. Encoded protein: CASSLDTGSGNTIYF. The chain has TRBV5-1 and TRBJ1-3; D is perhaps TRBD1 (6 bases). Germline CDR1 reads SGHRS; CDR2 reads YFSETQ. CDR3 length: 15 amino acids. V was pared by 0 bases and J by 1 base, with 8 bases between.

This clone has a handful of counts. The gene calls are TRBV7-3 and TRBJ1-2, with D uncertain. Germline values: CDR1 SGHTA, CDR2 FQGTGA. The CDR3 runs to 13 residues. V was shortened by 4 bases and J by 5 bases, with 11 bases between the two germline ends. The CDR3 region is CASSSRAGYGYTF. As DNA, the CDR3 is TGTGCCAGCAGCTCTAGGGCGGGATATGGCTACACCTTC.

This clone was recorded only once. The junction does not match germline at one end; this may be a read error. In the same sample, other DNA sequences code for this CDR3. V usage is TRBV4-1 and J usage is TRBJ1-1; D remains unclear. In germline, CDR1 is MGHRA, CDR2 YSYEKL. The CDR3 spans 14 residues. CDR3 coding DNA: TGCGCCAGCAGCCATCTTGGCGGGAACACCGAAGCTTTCTTT. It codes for CASSHLGGNTEAFF.

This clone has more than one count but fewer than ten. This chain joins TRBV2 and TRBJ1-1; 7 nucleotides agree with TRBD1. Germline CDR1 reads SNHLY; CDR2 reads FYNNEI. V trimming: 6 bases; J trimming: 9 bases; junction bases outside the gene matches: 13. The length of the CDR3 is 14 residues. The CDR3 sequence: CASRRGLRDSKAFF. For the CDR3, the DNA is TGTGCCAGCAGACGCGGTCTCCGGGACAGCAAAGCTTTCTTT.

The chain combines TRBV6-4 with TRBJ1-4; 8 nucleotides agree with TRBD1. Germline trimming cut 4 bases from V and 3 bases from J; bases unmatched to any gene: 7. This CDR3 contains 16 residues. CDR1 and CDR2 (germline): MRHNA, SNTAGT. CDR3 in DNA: TGTGCCAGCAGTGCGCGCGGGACAGGCCCTAATGAAAAACTGTTTTTT. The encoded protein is CASSARGTGPNEKLFF.

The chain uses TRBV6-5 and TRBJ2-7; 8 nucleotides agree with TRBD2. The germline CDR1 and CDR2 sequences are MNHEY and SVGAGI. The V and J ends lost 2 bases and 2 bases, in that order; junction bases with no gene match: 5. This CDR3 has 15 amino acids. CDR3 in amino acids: CASSYGGRTAYEQYF. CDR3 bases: TGTGCCAGCAGTTACGGCGGGAGGACCGCCTACGAGCAGTACTTC.

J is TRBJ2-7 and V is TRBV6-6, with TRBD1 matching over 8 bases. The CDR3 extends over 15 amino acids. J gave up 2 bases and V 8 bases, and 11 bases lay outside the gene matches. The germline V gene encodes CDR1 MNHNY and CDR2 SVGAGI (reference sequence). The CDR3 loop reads CASVPSDRGAYEQYF. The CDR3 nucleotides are TGTGCCAGCGTACCTTCAGACAGGGGAGCCTACGAGCAGTACTTC.

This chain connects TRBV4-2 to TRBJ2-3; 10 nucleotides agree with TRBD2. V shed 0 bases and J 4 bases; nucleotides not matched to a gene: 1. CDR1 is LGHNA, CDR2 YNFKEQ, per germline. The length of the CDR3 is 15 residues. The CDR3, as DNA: TGTGCCAGCAGCCAAGAAGCGGGAGGGCCAGATACGCAGTATTTT. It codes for CASSQEAGGPDTQYF.

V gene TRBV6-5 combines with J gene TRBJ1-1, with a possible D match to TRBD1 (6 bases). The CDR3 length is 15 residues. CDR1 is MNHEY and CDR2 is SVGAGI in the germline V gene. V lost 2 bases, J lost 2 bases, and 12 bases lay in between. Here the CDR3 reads CASSYPSRGNTEAFF. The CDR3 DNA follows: TGTGCCAGCAGTTACCCTTCCAGGGGAAACACTGAAGCTTTCTTT.

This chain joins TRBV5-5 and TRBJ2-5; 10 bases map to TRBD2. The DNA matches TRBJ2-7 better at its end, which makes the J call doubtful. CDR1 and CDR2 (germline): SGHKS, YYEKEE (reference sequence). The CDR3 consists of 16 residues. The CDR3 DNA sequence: TGTGCCAGCAGTCTTATCGGGACTAGCGTAGCCTACGAGCAGTACTTC. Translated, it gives CASSLIGTSVAYEQYF.

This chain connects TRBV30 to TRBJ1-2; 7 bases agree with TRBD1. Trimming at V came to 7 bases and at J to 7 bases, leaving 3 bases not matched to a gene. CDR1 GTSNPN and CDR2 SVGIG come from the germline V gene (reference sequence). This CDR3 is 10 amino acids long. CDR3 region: CASYRGGYTF. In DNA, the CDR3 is TGTGCCTCCTACAGGGGTGGCTACACCTTC.

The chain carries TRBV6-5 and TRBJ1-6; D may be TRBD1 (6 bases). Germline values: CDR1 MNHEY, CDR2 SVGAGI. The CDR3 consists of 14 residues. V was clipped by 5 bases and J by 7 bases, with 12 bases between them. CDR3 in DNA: TGTGCCAGCAGTGCGACAGGTAGAAATTCACCCCTCCACTTT. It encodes CASSATGRNSPLHF.